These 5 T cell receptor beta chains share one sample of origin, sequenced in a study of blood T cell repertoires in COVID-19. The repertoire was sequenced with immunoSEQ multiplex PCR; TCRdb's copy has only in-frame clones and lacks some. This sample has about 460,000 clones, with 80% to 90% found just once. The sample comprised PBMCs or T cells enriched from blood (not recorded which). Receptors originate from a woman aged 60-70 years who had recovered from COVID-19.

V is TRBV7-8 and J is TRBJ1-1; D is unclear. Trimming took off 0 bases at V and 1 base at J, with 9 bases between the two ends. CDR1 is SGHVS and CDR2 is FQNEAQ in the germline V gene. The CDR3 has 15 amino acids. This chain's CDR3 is CASSLAGGRNTEAFF. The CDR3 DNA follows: TGTGCCAGCAGCTTAGCGGGTGGGAGGAACACTGAAGCTTTCTTT.

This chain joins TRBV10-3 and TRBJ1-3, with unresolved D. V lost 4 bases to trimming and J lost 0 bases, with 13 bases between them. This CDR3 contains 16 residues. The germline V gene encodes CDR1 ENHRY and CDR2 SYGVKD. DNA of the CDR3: TGTGCCATCAGTGGAGTCGCACCGATCTCTGGAAACACCATATATTTT. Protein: CAISGVAPISGNTIYF.

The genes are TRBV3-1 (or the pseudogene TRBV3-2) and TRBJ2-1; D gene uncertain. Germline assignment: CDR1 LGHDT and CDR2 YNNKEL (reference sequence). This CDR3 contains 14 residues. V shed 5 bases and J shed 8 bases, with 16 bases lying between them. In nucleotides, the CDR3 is TGTGCCAGCAGCTCTCAAACGGTGGTCGATGAGCAGTTCTTC. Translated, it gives CASSSQTVVDEQFF.

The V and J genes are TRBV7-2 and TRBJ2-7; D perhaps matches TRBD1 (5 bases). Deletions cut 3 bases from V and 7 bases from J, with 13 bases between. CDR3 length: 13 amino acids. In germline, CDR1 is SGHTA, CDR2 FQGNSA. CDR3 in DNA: TGTGCCAGCAGCTTTAAAGGGGCCAGGGAGCAGTACGTC. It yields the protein CASSFKGAREQYV.

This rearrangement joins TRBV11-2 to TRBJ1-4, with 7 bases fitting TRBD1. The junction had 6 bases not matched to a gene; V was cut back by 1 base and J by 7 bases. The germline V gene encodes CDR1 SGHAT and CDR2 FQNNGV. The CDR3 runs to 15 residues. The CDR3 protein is CASSLVRGKSEKLFF. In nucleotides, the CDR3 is TGTGCCAGCAGCTTAGTCAGGGGGAAGAGTGAAAAACTGTTTTTT.